The 14 T cell receptor beta chains in this list originate from one sample, sequenced in a study of blood T cell repertoires in COVID-19. The method was immunoSEQ multiplex PCR; TCRdb's version includes in-frame clones alone and lacks a portion of them. The sample lists over 110,000 clones, approximately 86% occurring once. Sequencing was performed on peripheral blood. The source of these receptors is a man between 65 and 79 years old with acute or convalescent COVID-19.

The chain couples TRBV5-1 to TRBJ1-1, with D perhaps TRBD1 (5 bases). This CDR3 region has 13 residues. Trimming removed 1 base from V and 8 bases from J, with 12 bases in between. Germline values: CDR1 SGHRS, CDR2 YFSETQ. The CDR3 protein is CASSLSNPGEAFF. For the CDR3, the DNA is TGCGCCAGCAGCTTGAGTAATCCAGGGGAAGCTTTCTTT.

The chain has TRBV7-9 and TRBJ1-4; TRBD1 agrees at 7 bases. After removal of 7 bases from V and 8 bases from J, the junction contained 10 bases not matched to a gene. The CDR3 has 14 amino acids. Germline V gene sequence: CDR1 SEHNR, CDR2 FQNEAQ (reference sequence). CDR3 bases: TGTGCCAGCACGGCCAGGGGGGCGTCAGAAAAACTGTTTTTT. It codes for CASTARGASEKLFF.

This clone came up once. The chain uses TRBV16 and TRBJ2-1; 11 positions agree with TRBD2. V trimming: 4 bases; J trimming: 0 bases; junction bases outside the gene matches: 8. Per the germline V gene, CDR1 is KGHSY and CDR2 is FQNENV. The CDR3 sequence is 18 residues long. The CDR3 protein is CASSLMTSGTVSYNEQFF. The CDR3 nucleotides read TGTGCCAGCAGCCTCATGACTAGCGGGACTGTCTCCTACAATGAGCAGTTCTTC.

J is TRBJ2-4 and V is TRBV4-1; TRBD2 aligns across 16 bases. Trimming removed 4 bases from V and 1 base from J; junction bases left unmatched: 4. There are 18 residues in the CDR3. Germline V CDR1 and CDR2: MGHRA, YSYEKL. The CDR3 here is CASSPGLAGGPAKNIQYF. In DNA, the CDR3 is TGCGCCAGCAGCCCGGGACTAGCGGGAGGGCCGGCCAAAAACATTCAGTACTTC.

The chain uses TRBV30 and TRBJ2-3; 8 bases agree with TRBD2. The V segment lost 4 bases and the J segment 2 bases; nucleotides outside the gene matches: 8. Germline loops: CDR1 GTSNPN, CDR2 SVGIG (reference sequence). The CDR3 totals 15 residues. CDR3 sequence: CAWTKREIPTDTQYF. For the CDR3, the DNA is TGTGCCTGGACGAAGCGGGAGATCCCCACAGATACGCAGTATTTT.

The chain links TRBV5-1 to TRBJ1-2, with TRBD1 identical over 10 bases. Germline assignment: CDR1 SGHRS and CDR2 YFSETQ. The CDR3 runs 15 residues. V lost 3 bases, J lost 8 bases, and 10 bases stayed unmatched. Here the CDR3 DNA reads TGCGCCAGCAGCTGGACCGGGACAGGGGCGCCGGGCTACACCTTC. Translated: CASSWTGTGAPGYTF. Supplemented by reference TRBV5-1 and TRBJ1-2, the full variable domain reads KAGVTQTPRYLIKTRGQQVTLSCSPISGHRSVSWYQQTPGQGLQFLFEYFSETQRNKGNFPGRFSGRQFSNSRSEMNVSTLELGDSALYLCASSWTGTGAPGYTFGSGTRLTVV.

This chain joins TRBV5-1 and TRBJ2-7, with 8 bases that match TRBD1. V trimming: 0 bases; J trimming: 5 bases; junction bases outside the gene matches: 7. The germline gives CDR1 SGHRS, CDR2 YFSETQ. The CDR3 runs 15 residues. CDR3 DNA sequence: TGCGCCAGCAGCTTGGATGGACAGGGTACCCACGAGCAGTACTTC. Translation gives CASSLDGQGTHEQYF.

The V and J genes are TRBV7-2 and TRBJ2-7; 15 positions match TRBD2. The CDR3 sequence is 18 residues long. The germline gives CDR1 SGHTA, CDR2 FQGNSA. After removal of 5 bases from V and 1 base from J, the junction contained 9 bases not matched to a gene. The CDR3 loop is CASSRRGLAGGRSYEQYF. The CDR3 bases are TGTGCCAGCAGCCGTAGGGGACTAGCGGGGGGCAGGTCCTACGAGCAGTACTTC.

The gene calls are TRBV5-1 and TRBJ1-4; TRBD1 matches at 7 bases. The CDR3 is 14 residues long. Germline lookup yields CDR1 SGHRS and CDR2 YFSETQ. V shed 7 bases and J 0 bases; nucleotides not matched to a gene: 3. Here the CDR3 DNA reads TGCGCCAGCCGGGACAGCCCAACTAATGAAAAACTGTTTTTT. It translates to CASRDSPTNEKLFF.

The chain carries TRBV19 and TRBJ2-1; TRBD2 matches at 8 bases. V trimming: 3 bases; J trimming: 4 bases; junction bases outside the gene matches: 8. CDR3 length equals 16 residues. CDR1 and CDR2 (germline): LNHDA, SQIVND (reference sequence). As DNA, the CDR3 is TGTGCCAGTAGTATGGGTCGCGGGGGGAGATACAATGAGCAGTTCTTC. Protein sequence: CASSMGRGGRYNEQFF.

This rearrangement joins TRBV2 to TRBJ1-1; D perhaps matches TRBD1 (5 bases). The CDR3 has 14 amino acids. Looked up from germline, CDR1 is SNHLY and CDR2 is FYNNEI. Trimming left V 4 bases short and J 5 bases short, with 14 bases between. The chain's CDR3 is CASSGLAGGTEAFF. In DNA form, the CDR3 reads TGTGCCAGCAGTGGATTAGCGGGGGGTACTGAAGCTTTCTTT.

The V gene is TRBV7-9, the J gene TRBJ2-5, with TRBD1 as a possible D gene (5 bases). Germline values: CDR1 SEHNR, CDR2 FQNEAQ (reference sequence). CDR3 size: 13 residues. With 3 bases removed from V and 8 bases from J, the gap between germline ends came to 13 bases. The CDR3 nucleotides read TGTGCCAGCAGCTTCGACAGTCACGGCACCCAGTACTTC. Residues: CASSFDSHGTQYF.

This chain joins TRBV5-1 and TRBJ1-3; D remains unclear. Trimming took off 0 bases at V and 2 bases at J, with 12 bases between the two ends. Germline loops: CDR1 SGHRS, CDR2 YFSETQ. The CDR3 has 16 residues. The CDR3 loop reads CASSLAPHGTGNTIYF. The DNA of the CDR3 is TGCGCCAGCAGCTTGGCCCCCCACGGGACTGGAAACACCATATATTTT.

This chain connects TRBV28 to TRBJ1-1; 8 bases line up with TRBD1. CDR3 length: 15 residues. V lost 2 bases, J lost 5 bases, and 7 bases stayed unmatched. Germline CDR1 MDHEN, CDR2 SYDVKM. CDR3 loop: CASSLVRTGRTEAFF. CDR3 nucleotides: TGTGCCAGCAGTTTAGTCCGGACAGGGCGGACTGAAGCTTTCTTT.